One TCR beta chain is described in this entry. The data were obtained in a study of T cells in tuberculosis. The overall study: T cells were selected with CD1B tetramers loaded with glucose monomycolate.

Thawed, overnight-rested PBMC were stained with GMM-loaded CD1B tetramer, viability dye and anti-CD3, then sorted. CD1B tetramers were loaded with Rhodococcus equi-derived C32 glucose monomycolate. CDR1 is MDHEN, CDR2 SYDVKM, per germline. Trimming took off 6 bases at V and 2 bases at J, with 7 bases between the two ends. The CDR3 contains 12 residues. Sequencing was performed with immunoSEQ multiplex PCR; in TCRdb, only in-frame clones are kept and a portion is missing. The sample contains roughly 59,000 clones, 81% of which appear only once. The TCR was taken from an adult woman with latent tuberculosis. The J gene is TRBJ1-1, the V gene TRBV28; D unclear. Sequencing was done on a sample of CD1b-GMM tetramer-negative cells sorted from PBMCs. CDR3 in amino acids: CASREGNTEAFF. The DNA for the CDR3 is TGTGCCAGCAGGGAGGGAAACACTGAAGCTTTCTTT. Drawing the rest from reference TRBV28 and TRBJ1-1, the complete variable domain is DVKVTQSSRYLVKRTGEKVFLECVQDMDHENMFWYRQDPGLGLRLIYFSYDVKMKEKGDIPEGYSVSREKKERFSLILESASTNQTSMYLCASREGNTEAFFGQGTRLTVV.